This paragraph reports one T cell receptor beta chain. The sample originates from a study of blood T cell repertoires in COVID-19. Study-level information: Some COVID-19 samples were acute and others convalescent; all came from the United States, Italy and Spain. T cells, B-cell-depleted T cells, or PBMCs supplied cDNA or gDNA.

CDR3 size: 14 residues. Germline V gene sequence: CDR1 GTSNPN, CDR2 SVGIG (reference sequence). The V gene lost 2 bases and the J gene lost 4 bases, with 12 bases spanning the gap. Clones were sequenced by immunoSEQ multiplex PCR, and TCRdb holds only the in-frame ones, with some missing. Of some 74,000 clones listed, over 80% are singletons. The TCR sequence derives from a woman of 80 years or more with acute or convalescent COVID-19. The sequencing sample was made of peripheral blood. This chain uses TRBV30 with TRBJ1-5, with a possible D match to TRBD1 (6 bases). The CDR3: CAWSYPQGNQPQHF. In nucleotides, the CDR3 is TGTGCCTGGAGTTACCCGCAGGGGAATCAGCCCCAGCATTTT.